Only one count was recorded for the clone carrying this T cell receptor beta chain. The source of the sample is a study of blood T cell repertoires in COVID-19. Study-level background: Samples representing acute and convalescent COVID-19 were sourced from the United States, Italy and Spain. Sources were T cells, B-cell-depleted T cells, or PBMCs; the material itself was cDNA or gDNA.

Per the authors' pipeline: It was from reference gene primer amplification that nucleated cell counts were estimated. Clones were read by immunoSEQ multiplex PCR, and TCRdb kept only the in-frame ones, dropping some. That table supplies the V and J calls and clone size; D and trimming were determined from the DNA. The sample consists of more than 95,000 clones, around 90% of them appearing once. The CDR3 totals 15 residues. The germline CDR1 and CDR2 sequences are SGHAT and FQNNGV. The ends were cut back, 3 bases at V and 2 bases at J, with 11 bases in the middle. This chain joins TRBV11-2 and TRBJ1-3; a weak D match, TRBD1 (5 bases). This clonotype originated in a woman aged 80 or older in a cohort sampled during active COVID-19. The sequencing sample was made of peripheral blood. This CDR3 is CASSLEGNPGNTIYF. The CDR3 DNA reads TGTGCCAGCAGCTTGGAGGGGAACCCTGGAAACACCATATATTTT.